This TCR beta chain was retrieved from a study of cytomegalovirus exposure and HLA in healthy donors. General observations from the study: In a later analysis, V- and J-gene trimming of beta chains associated with a DCLRE1C missense variant, replicated independently.

Primers for the PCR totalled 60 Vbeta and 13 Jbeta. TCRdb's table, derived via immunoSEQ multiplex PCR, lists solely in-frame clones and lacks some. Here the sample spans 89,000 or so clones, over 60% being singletons. About this clone: Its antigen is as yet unknown. One junction end disagrees with the germline gene, perhaps due to a read error.

Per germline, CDR1 SEHNR and CDR2 FQNEAQ (reference sequence). CDR3 length equals 16 residues. The sample consisted of PBMCs. The gene calls are TRBV7-9 and TRBJ2-5, with 7 bases aligning to TRBD2. The clonotype was recovered from a man in his 60s in good health and CMV-seronegative. CDR3: CSSSLGGSQVAETQYF. DNA of the CDR3: TGTTCCAGCAGCTTGGGGGGGAGCCAAGTTGCAGAGACCCAGTACTTC.